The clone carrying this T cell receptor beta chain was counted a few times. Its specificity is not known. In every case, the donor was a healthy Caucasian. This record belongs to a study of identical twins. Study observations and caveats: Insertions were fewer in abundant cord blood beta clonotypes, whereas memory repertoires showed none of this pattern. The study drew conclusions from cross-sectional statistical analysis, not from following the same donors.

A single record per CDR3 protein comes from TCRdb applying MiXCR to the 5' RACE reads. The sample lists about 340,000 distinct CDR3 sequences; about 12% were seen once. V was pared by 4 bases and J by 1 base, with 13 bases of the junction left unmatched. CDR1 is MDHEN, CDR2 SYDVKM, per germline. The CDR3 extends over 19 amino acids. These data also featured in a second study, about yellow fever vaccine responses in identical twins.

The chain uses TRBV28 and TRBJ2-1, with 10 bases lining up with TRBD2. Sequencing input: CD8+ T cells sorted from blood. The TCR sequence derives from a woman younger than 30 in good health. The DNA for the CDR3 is TGTGCCAGCAGTTGGGGCCTAGCGGGGGCGGGGGCGTCCTACAATGAGCAGTTCTTC. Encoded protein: CASSWGLAGAGASYNEQFF.